These 32 T cell receptor beta chains share one sample of origin, sequenced in a study of graft-versus-host responses after intestinal transplantation. Assay: immunoSEQ multiplex PCR; the TCRdb copy retains only in-frame clones and omits some. The data contain about 2,200 clones, around 33% of them singletons. Labeling with CFSE marked 200,000 or so responder cells, which were plated with 200,000 or so irradiated, violet-dye-labeled stimulator cells. This specimen consisted of alloreactive CD8+ T cells from a mixed lymphocyte reaction culture, obtained before transplantation. Subset of the sample: CFSE-low proliferating T cells sorted from roughly six-day pre-transplant mixed lymphocyte reaction (GvH or HvG direction). The receptors come from a human patient who was an organ donor for intestinal transplantation.

This clone was detected only once. This rearrangement joins TRBV11-2 to TRBJ1-1; weak D call: TRBD1 (5 bases). Trimming cost V 5 bases and J 11 bases, with 21 bases left between them. CDR3 size: 14 residues. The germline V gene encodes CDR1 SGHAT and CDR2 FQNNGV. The CDR3 reads CASSPVRGAHTAFF. Here the CDR3 DNA reads TGTGCCAGCAGCCCAGTCAGAGGGGCCCATACGGCTTTCTTT.

This clone was detected only a few times. The CDR3 nucleotides are TGTGCCATCAGTGAGCGGAGGGTACGCCTTGGCTACACCTTC. Translated, it gives CAISERRVRLGYTF. V is TRBV10-3 and J is TRBJ1-2; D gene unclear. CDR3 length: 14 residues. Trimming removed 2 bases from V and 7 bases from J, with 14 bases in between. In germline, CDR1 is ENHRY, CDR2 SYGVKD.

This clone was counted only a few times. The rearrangement uses TRBV9 and TRBJ2-1, with D maybe TRBD2 (5 bases). The ends were cut back, 3 bases at V and 1 base at J, with 17 bases in the middle. The CDR3 spans 17 residues. Per the germline V gene, CDR1 is SGDLS and CDR2 is YYNGEE. CDR3 DNA: TGTGCCAGCAGCGATTCCATAGCGCTTCCTTCCTACAATGAGCAGTTCTTC. Its protein is CASSDSIALPSYNEQFF.

This sequence joins TRBV6-4 and TRBJ2-1; a possible D gene is TRBD2 (5 bases). Germline V lookup: CDR1 MRHNA, CDR2 SNTAGT. The CDR3 length is 15 residues. Trimming pared 8 bases from V and 0 bases from J, leaving 14 bases between. CDR3: CASGNRDSSYNEQFF. DNA for the CDR3: TGTGCCAGCGGTAACCGGGATAGCTCCTACAATGAGCAGTTCTTC.

V is TRBV4-1 and J is TRBJ1-2, with D possibly being TRBD1 (5 bases). Germline lookup yields CDR1 MGHRA and CDR2 YSYEKL. The V gene lost 4 bases and the J gene lost 5 bases, with 14 bases spanning the gap. The CDR3 totals 14 residues. The CDR3 is CASSPPGLSYGYTF. The CDR3 DNA reads as TGCGCCAGCAGCCCTCCAGGGTTGTCGTATGGCTACACCTTC.

This clone was found once. The gene calls are TRBV4-1 and TRBJ2-5; 7 bases match TRBD1. Germline V gene sequence: CDR1 MGHRA, CDR2 YSYEKL. The junction had 17 bases not matched to a gene; V was cut back by 2 bases and J by 5 bases. This CDR3 comprises 18 residues. The CDR3 region is CASSQYVRGRIHTETQYF. CDR3 nucleotides: TGCGCCAGCAGCCAATATGTAAGGGGGCGGATTCACACGGAGACCCAGTACTTC.

This clone has a handful of counts. The chain is built from TRBV2 and TRBJ2-2; D may be TRBD1 or TRBD2 (5 bases each). Germline CDR1 and CDR2: SNHLY and FYNNEI. Trimming stripped 9 bases from V and 2 bases from J, with 16 bases between. This CDR3 has 15 residues. In nucleotides, the CDR3 is TGTGCCAGTGATCCCGGGACGGACAACACCGGGGAGCTGTTTTTT. This sequence encodes CASDPGTDNTGELFF.

V gene TRBV30 combines with J gene TRBJ2-3; D might be TRBD1 (5 bases). Trimming left V 0 bases short and J 3 bases short, with 13 bases between. From germline, CDR1 is GTSNPN and CDR2 SVGIG (reference sequence). The CDR3 extends over 15 amino acids. The CDR3 DNA reads as TGTGCCTGGAGTGTAGAAGGGGATATGACAGATACGCAGTATTTT. Translation: CAWSVEGDMTDTQYF. Full variable domain (outside the CDR3, taken from reference TRBV30 and TRBJ2-3): SQTIHQWPATLVQPVGSPLSLECTVEGTSNPNLYWYRQAAGRGLQLLFYSVGIGQISSEVPQNLSASRPQDRQFILSSKKLLLSDSGFYLCAWSVEGDMTDTQYFGPGTRLTVL.

This clone showed up just once. The rearrangement joins TRBV27 to TRBJ1-6; D is unclear. Trimming cost V 2 bases and J 9 bases, with 8 bases left between them. CDR3 size: 13 residues. Germline-derived CDR1 and CDR2 are MNHEY and SMNVEV (reference sequence). CDR3 in DNA: TGTGCCAGCAGTTTAGGGGTAGCTTCACCCCTCCACTTT. Translating gives CASSLGVASPLHF.

This chain joins TRBV28 and TRBJ1-1; unclear D gene. V lost 5 bases to trimming and J lost 11 bases, with 15 bases between them. The CDR3 runs 12 residues. Germline V gene data show CDR1 as MDHEN and CDR2 as SYDVKM. CDR3 nucleotide sequence: TGTGCCAGCAGTCCCCTGGAGCCGGGGGCTTTCTTT. Residues: CASSPLEPGAFF. Supplemented by reference TRBV28 and TRBJ1-1, the full variable domain reads DVKVTQSSRYLVKRTGEKVFLECVQDMDHENMFWYRQDPGLGLRLIYFSYDVKMKEKGDIPEGYSVSREKKERFSLILESASTNQTSMYLCASSPLEPGAFFGQGTRLTVV.

This clone was found once. This chain joins TRBV15 and TRBJ1-5, with a possible D match to TRBD1 (5 bases). The CDR3 is 12 residues long. Trimming took off 8 bases at V and 6 bases at J, with 11 bases between the two ends. Germline V CDR1 and CDR2: LNHNV, YYDKDF (reference sequence). DNA of the CDR3: TGTGCCACCGGGGGGTCCAGTCAGCCCCAGCATTTT. The encoded protein is CATGGSSQPQHF.

V and J are TRBV27 and TRBJ1-1; no clear D. CDR1 and CDR2 from the germline V gene are MNHEY and SMNVEV (reference sequence). The ends were cut back, 2 bases at V and 1 base at J, with 8 bases in the middle. The CDR3 covers 14 residues. This CDR3 reads CASSLIAGNTEAFF. The CDR3 DNA follows: TGTGCCAGCAGTTTAATCGCCGGGAACACTGAAGCTTTCTTT.

The chain combines TRBV2 with TRBJ2-3; D tentatively reads TRBD1 or TRBD2 (5 bases each). V lost 3 bases to trimming and J lost 1 base, with 14 bases between them. Germline V lookup: CDR1 SNHLY, CDR2 FYNNEI. The CDR3 length is 16 residues. For the CDR3, the DNA is TGTGCCAGCAGTGAGAGTGGGGGATTGGGCACAGATACGCAGTATTTT. Its translation is CASSESGGLGTDTQYF.

About this clone: Other DNA sequences of this sample code for an identical CDR3. The rearrangement links TRBV9 to TRBJ2-1; maybe TRBD1 (5 bases). Trimming stripped 0 bases from V and 4 bases from J, with 11 bases between. Per the germline V gene, CDR1 is SGDLS and CDR2 is YYNGEE. This CDR3 has 15 amino acids. The CDR3 is CASSVGAGKYNEQFF. CDR3 bases: TGTGCCAGCAGCGTAGGAGCAGGGAAGTACAATGAGCAGTTCTTC.

The chain carries TRBV10-3 and TRBJ2-3; D possibly corresponds to TRBD2 (5 bases). Trimming removed 4 bases at V and 6 bases at J, with 11 bases between. Per the germline V gene, CDR1 is ENHRY and CDR2 is SYGVKD. The CDR3 contains 13 residues. Here the CDR3 DNA reads TGTGCCATCAGTGGCCCGGGGTCGGATACGCAGTATTTT. Residues: CAISGPGSDTQYF.

This clone has more than one count but fewer than ten. The gene calls are TRBV7-9 and TRBJ2-7; TRBD1 aligns across 7 bases. The CDR3 contains 15 residues. The germline V gene has CDR1 SEHNR and CDR2 FQNEAQ (reference sequence). Germline trimming cut 3 bases from V and 4 bases from J; bases unmatched to any gene: 9. The CDR3 reads CASSFRQGPSYEQYF. In nucleotides, the CDR3 is TGTGCCAGCAGCTTCAGACAGGGCCCTTCTTACGAGCAGTACTTC.

J is TRBJ1-6 and V is TRBV11-2; weak D call: TRBD1 (6 bases). Germline V gene data show CDR1 as SGHAT and CDR2 as FQNNGV. The CDR3 runs to 13 residues. V shed 8 bases and J shed 9 bases, with 14 bases lying between them. The CDR3 reads CASVPARGSPLHF. CDR3 sequence (DNA): TGTGCCAGCGTACCCGCCAGGGGTTCACCCCTCCACTTT.

This clone has only a few counts. The genes are TRBV6-9 and TRBJ2-1; D not resolved. Germline V gene data show CDR1 as MNHGY and CDR2 as SVAAGI. This CDR3 region has 16 residues. V was trimmed by 5 bases and J by 3 bases, leaving 17 bases between them. The CDR3 DNA reads TGTGCCAGCAGTGAATTTGTCCCCCCAGACTACAATGAGCAGTTCTTC. Translated, it gives CASSEFVPPDYNEQFF.

This clone was seen a few times. The chain combines TRBV5-4 with TRBJ2-7, with 7 positions matching TRBD1. V shed 3 bases, J shed 2 bases, and the junction held 8 bases outside the gene matches. The CDR3 spans 15 residues. Germline V gene data show CDR1 as SGHNT and CDR2 as YYREEE (reference sequence). The CDR3 bases are TGTGCCAGCAGCTATGGGACAGTCCTTACCTACGAGCAGTACTTC. It is translated as CASSYGTVLTYEQYF.

This clone occurred a few times. This chain links TRBV5-8 with TRBJ2-7; TRBD1 or TRBD2 may be the D gene (7 bases each). The V end was cut by 4 bases, the J end by 1 base, with 15 bases between. In germline, CDR1 is SGHTS, CDR2 YDEGEE. The CDR3 contains 15 residues. In DNA form, the CDR3 reads TGTGCCAGCAGCCCCCCAGGGGGACTATCCTACGAGCAGTACTTC. Protein sequence: CASSPPGGLSYEQYF.

The genes are TRBV5-1 and TRBJ2-7, with D possibly TRBD1 on 6 matching bases. The germline V and J ends were trimmed by 1 base and 3 bases, with 20 bases remaining between them. Germline CDR1 reads SGHRS; CDR2 reads YFSETQ. CDR3 size: 17 residues. The CDR3 DNA follows: TGCGCCAGCAGCTTGTACCCCCTAGCAGGGGCGATCTACGAGCAGTACTTC. It encodes CASSLYPLAGAIYEQYF.

This clone is termed large. The V gene is TRBV19, the J gene TRBJ1-1; 9 bases agree with TRBD1. This CDR3 has 14 amino acids. The J segment lost 5 bases and the V segment lost 5 bases, leaving 6 bases of the junction unmatched. CDR1 LNHDA and CDR2 SQIVND come from the germline V gene (reference sequence). CDR3 residues: CASSLTGGLTEAFF. CDR3 DNA sequence: TGTGCCAGTAGTTTGACAGGGGGGTTAACTGAAGCTTTCTTT.

This chain connects TRBV29-1 to TRBJ2-1; D is possibly TRBD1 (6 bases). V shed 6 bases and J shed 6 bases, with 9 bases lying between them. In germline, CDR1 is SQVTM, CDR2 ANQGSEA. The CDR3 spans 11 residues. The CDR3: CSVGAGNEQFF. CDR3 DNA sequence: TGCAGCGTGGGGGCAGGCAATGAGCAGTTCTTC.

This clone was seen more than once but under ten times. The rearrangement uses TRBV10-1 and TRBJ2-2; TRBD2 agrees at 7 bases. The V gene end was trimmed by 5 bases and the J gene end by 6 bases; junction bases not matched to a gene: 3. CDR3 size: 13 residues. Germline CDR1 and CDR2: WNHNN and SYGVQD (reference sequence). CDR3 loop: CASSPGLAGELFF. The CDR3 DNA is TGCGCCAGCAGTCCCGGACTAGCCGGGGAGCTGTTTTTT.

The CDR3 DNA reads as TGTGCCAGCAGTGAAGCCCAGGGGAACTACGAGCAGTACTTC. As protein: CASSEAQGNYEQYF. The rearrangement joins TRBV6-1 to TRBJ2-7, with a tentative D call TRBD1 (6 bases). Per the germline V gene, CDR1 is MNHNS and CDR2 is SASEGT. V lost 0 bases and J lost 3, with 9 bases in between. The CDR3 spans 14 residues.

V and J are TRBV27 and TRBJ1-1; D is undetermined. This CDR3 comprises 14 residues. Germline V gene sequence: CDR1 MNHEY, CDR2 SMNVEV (reference sequence). V was trimmed by 4 bases and J by 3 bases, leaving 12 bases between them. The CDR3 here is CASSSLMGDTEAFF. CDR3 sequence (DNA): TGTGCCAGCAGTTCCCTTATGGGAGACACTGAAGCTTTCTTT.

Worth noting for this clone: The junction departs from germline at one end; a sequencing error may be responsible. This CDR3 reads CASSLASRTEAFF. In DNA, the CDR3 is TGTGCCAGCAGCCTAGCGAGTAGGACTGAAGCTTTCTTT. The V gene is TRBV7-8, the J gene TRBJ1-1, with D unresolved. The CDR3 length is 13 residues. From germline, CDR1 is SGHVS and CDR2 FQNEAQ.

The chain couples TRBV7-9 to TRBJ2-1, with 11 bases that match TRBD1. The germline V gene has CDR1 SEHNR and CDR2 FQNEAQ (reference sequence). The CDR3 is 16 amino acids. Trimming removed 2 bases from V and 4 bases from J; junction bases left unmatched: 4. CDR3 nucleotides: TGTGCCAGCAGCTTATTAGGACAGGGGGCTTACAATGAGCAGTTCTTC. Amino acid sequence: CASSLLGQGAYNEQFF.

This clone was detected only a few times. The chain joins TRBV7-9 to TRBJ2-7; the match to TRBD2 covers 7 bases. J gave up 1 base and V 1 base, and 7 bases lay outside the gene matches. Germline V CDR1 and CDR2: SEHNR, FQNEAQ (reference sequence). The CDR3 covers 16 residues. As DNA, the CDR3 is TGTGCCAGCAGCTTAGGAAGCGGGGTGTTTTCCTACGAGCAGTACTTC. It yields the protein CASSLGSGVFSYEQYF.

By sample share, this clone is medium-sized. The rearrangement links TRBV19 to TRBJ1-5; D unclear. V was cut by 5 bases and J by 2 bases, with 4 bases left in between. Germline CDR1 is LNHDA and CDR2 is SQIVND (reference sequence). The CDR3 runs to 12 residues. CDR3 coding DNA: TGTGCCAGTAGTTTGGGCAATCAGCCCCAGCATTTT. Protein sequence: CASSLGNQPQHF.

This clone is labeled medium-sized (0.01 to 0.1%). The rearrangement links TRBV4-2 to TRBJ2-2; tentatively, D is TRBD2 (6 bases). Trimming shortened V by 1 base and J by 7 bases, and 22 bases separated the two germline ends. The CDR3 totals 18 residues. The germline V gene encodes CDR1 LGHNA and CDR2 YNFKEQ. The DNA of the CDR3 is TGTGCCAGCAGCCAAGCCGCTGGCGGCGGGGCGATGATCGGGGAGCTGTTTTTT. Encoded protein: CASSQAAGGGAMIGELFF.

This chain connects TRBV18 to TRBJ2-5, with 8 bases aligning to TRBD2. The CDR3 length is 14 residues. CDR1 KGHSH and CDR2 LQKENI come from the germline V gene. V shed 8 bases, J shed 3 bases, and the junction held 8 bases outside the gene matches. CDR3 DNA sequence: TGTGCCAGCACCGTTGGAGCGGGGGAAGAGACCCAGTACTTC. Encoded protein: CASTVGAGEETQYF.